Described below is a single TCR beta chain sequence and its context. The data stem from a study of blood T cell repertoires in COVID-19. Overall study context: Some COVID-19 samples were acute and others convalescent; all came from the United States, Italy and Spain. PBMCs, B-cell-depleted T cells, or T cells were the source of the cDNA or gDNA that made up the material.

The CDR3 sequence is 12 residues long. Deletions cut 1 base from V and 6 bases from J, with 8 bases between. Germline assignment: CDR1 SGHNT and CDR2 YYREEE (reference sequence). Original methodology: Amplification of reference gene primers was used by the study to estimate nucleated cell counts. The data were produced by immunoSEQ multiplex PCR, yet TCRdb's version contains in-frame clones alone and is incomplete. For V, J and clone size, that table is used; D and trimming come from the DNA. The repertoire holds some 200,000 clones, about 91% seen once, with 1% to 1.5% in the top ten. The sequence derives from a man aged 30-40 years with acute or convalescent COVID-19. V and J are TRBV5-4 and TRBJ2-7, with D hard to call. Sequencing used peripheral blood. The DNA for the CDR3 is TGTGCCAGCAGCTTGACAGCAGGCGAGCAGTACTTC. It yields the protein CASSLTAGEQYF.